The 5 T cell receptor beta chains reported below all come from one sample, sequenced in a study of blood T cell repertoires in COVID-19. This table comes from immunoSEQ multiplex PCR, and its TCRdb copy is limited to in-frame clones, with some not included. The sample lists about 210,000 clones, roughly 82% occurring once. Sequenced: peripheral blood. The source of these receptors is a man aged 50 or older with active or convalescent COVID-19.

The rearrangement uses TRBV11-2 and TRBJ1-1, with a possible D match to TRBD1 (6 bases). The CDR3 extends over 14 amino acids. The V end was cut by 3 bases, the J end by 0 bases, with 8 bases between. CDR1 and CDR2 (germline): SGHAT, FQNNGV. The CDR3 is CASSFGQLNTEAFF. The CDR3 DNA is TGTGCCAGCAGCTTTGGACAGTTGAACACTGAAGCTTTCTTT.

This clone was observed a few times. The chain joins TRBV7-9 to TRBJ2-5, with D possibly matching TRBD1 (6 bases). Deletions cut 2 bases from V and 4 bases from J, with 17 bases between. The CDR3 totals 16 residues. Germline V gene lookup returns CDR1 SEHNR and CDR2 FQNEAQ (reference sequence). The DNA of the CDR3 is TGTGCCAGCAGCTTACCCACAGGGTTAGGGGGAGAGACCCAGTACTTC. It translates to CASSLPTGLGGETQYF.

The chain links TRBV4-2 to TRBJ1-1; 12 bases fit TRBD1. Per germline, CDR1 LGHNA and CDR2 YNFKEQ. J gave up 4 bases and V 1 base, and 10 bases lay outside the gene matches. The CDR3 consists of 18 residues. CDR3 region: CASSQVFGTGGKGTEAFF. In DNA, the CDR3 is TGTGCCAGCAGCCAAGTATTCGGGACAGGGGGCAAGGGCACTGAAGCTTTCTTT.

This clone was detected only a few times. This chain joins TRBV28 and TRBJ1-2, with D maybe TRBD1 (5 bases). CDR1 is MDHEN and CDR2 is SYDVKM in the germline V gene. CDR3 length: 14 residues. The V end was cut by 6 bases, the J end by 1 base, with 12 bases between. This CDR3 reads CASRPPTVNYGYTF. The CDR3 DNA follows: TGTGCCAGCAGACCCCCGACAGTTAACTATGGCTACACCTTC.

This chain connects TRBV19 to TRBJ2-1, with D perhaps matching TRBD2 (6 bases). V was shortened by 8 bases and J by 1 base, with 12 bases between the two germline ends. Germline assignment: CDR1 LNHDA and CDR2 SQIVND (reference sequence). The CDR3 extends over 14 amino acids. This CDR3 reads CASGSGFSYNEQFF. The CDR3 DNA reads TGTGCCAGTGGGAGCGGGTTTTCCTACAATGAGCAGTTCTTC.